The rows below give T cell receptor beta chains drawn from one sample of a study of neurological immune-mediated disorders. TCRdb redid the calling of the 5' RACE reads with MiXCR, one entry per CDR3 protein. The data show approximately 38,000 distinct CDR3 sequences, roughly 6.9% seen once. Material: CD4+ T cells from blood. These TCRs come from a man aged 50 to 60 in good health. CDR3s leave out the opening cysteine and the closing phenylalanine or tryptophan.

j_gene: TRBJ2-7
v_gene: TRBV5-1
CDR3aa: ASSFEGTGYEQY

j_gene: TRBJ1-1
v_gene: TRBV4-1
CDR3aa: ASSQPRDTNTEAF

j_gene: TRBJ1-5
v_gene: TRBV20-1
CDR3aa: SAPGQGNQPQH

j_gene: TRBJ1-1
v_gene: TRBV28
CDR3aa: ASSLGRMKAF

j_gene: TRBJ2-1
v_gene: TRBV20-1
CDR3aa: SASRGHRFYNEQF

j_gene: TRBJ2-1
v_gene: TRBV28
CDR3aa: ASSAWGTYNEQF

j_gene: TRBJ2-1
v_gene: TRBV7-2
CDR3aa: ASRRTSQGDEQF

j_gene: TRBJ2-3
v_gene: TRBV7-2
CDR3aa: ASSLAGAGALPSTDTQY

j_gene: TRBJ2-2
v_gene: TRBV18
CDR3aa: ASSLRNRADTGELF

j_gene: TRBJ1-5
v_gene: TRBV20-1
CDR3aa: SARDLDYSNQPQH

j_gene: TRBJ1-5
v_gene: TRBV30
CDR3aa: AWARGTGNQPQH

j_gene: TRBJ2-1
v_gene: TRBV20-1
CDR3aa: SADPTSGNYNEQF

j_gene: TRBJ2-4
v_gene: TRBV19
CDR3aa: ASSFLRDRVHIQY

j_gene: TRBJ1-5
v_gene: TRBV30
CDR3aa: AWSVDSNQPQH

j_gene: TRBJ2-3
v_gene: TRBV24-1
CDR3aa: ATSDQRRGEGTDTQY

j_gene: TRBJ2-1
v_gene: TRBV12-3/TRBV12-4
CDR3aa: ASSLSQGQF